These 3 T cell receptor beta chains were all obtained from the same sample, sequenced in a study of read filtering for tumor transcriptome and immune sequencing. From 300 to 400 ng of RNA, a library with molecular barcoded alpha/delta and beta/gamma adaptors was made. MiXCR, applied by TCRdb to the reads, yields one record per CDR3 protein. The data hold around 130,000 distinct CDR3 sequences, with 13% observed a single time. The sample comprised a population of CD138-negative cells sorted from bone marrow. These receptors came from a donor at least 40 years old with multiple myeloma.

At least ten counts were recorded for this clonotype. This chain joins TRBV3-1 and TRBJ2-3, with 13 nucleotides matching TRBD2. The CDR3 runs 17 residues. V lost 4 bases to trimming and J lost 3 bases; unmatched junction nucleotides: 7. Germline CDR1 is LGHDT and CDR2 is YNNKEL (reference sequence). In DNA form, the CDR3 reads TGTGCCAGCAGCCCTCGGACTAGCGGGAGATCAACAGATACGCAGTATTTT. Its translation is CASSPRTSGRSTDTQYF.

This clonotype occurred many times. The chain joins TRBV30 to TRBJ2-5; TRBD2 agrees at 8 bases. Trimming removed 1 base from V and 0 bases from J; junction bases left unmatched: 10. Germline CDR1 is GTSNPN and CDR2 is SVGIG (reference sequence). There are 17 residues in the CDR3. The CDR3, as DNA: TGTGCCTGGAGTGGCGGGAGGACAATTACGTACCAAGAGACCCAGTACTTC. Translating gives CAWSGGRTITYQETQYF.

A word on this clonotype: This clone may be a read error of a much larger clone one base away. This chain links TRBV2 with TRBJ1-5, with 8 nucleotides matching TRBD1. Trimming at V came to 9 bases and at J to 2 bases, leaving 12 bases not matched to a gene. Germline V gene sequence: CDR1 SNHLY, CDR2 FYNNEI. This CDR3 spans 16 amino acids. This chain's CDR3 is CARSYGQGSGNQPQHF. The CDR3 coding sequence is TGTGCCAGGAGCTATGGACAGGGCTCAGGCAATCAGCCCCAGCATTTT.